This T cell receptor (beta chain) was sequenced in a study of T cell changes during pregnancy in multiple sclerosis. This clone was recorded once. Germline V gene lookup returns CDR1 SGHDN and CDR2 FVKESK. Trimming took off 4 bases at V and 2 bases at J, with 11 bases between the two ends. This CDR3 contains 14 residues. Here immunoSEQ multiplex PCR was the method, and the copy in TCRdb shows in-frame clones only, minus some. The sample lists about 83,000 clones, about 90% occurring once. The TCR was taken from a female donor in good health, serving as a control in a pregnancy study. Some clones in this sample may be carry-over from other donors' samples. The chain is built from TRBV14 and TRBJ1-1; the D gene is possibly TRBD1 (6 bases). The starting material was PBMCs, obtained in the first trimester of pregnancy. The CDR3 protein is CASSPGARNTEAFF. Here the CDR3 DNA reads TGTGCCAGCAGCCCAGGGGCCCGTAACACTGAAGCTTTCTTT.